The sequence of this TCR beta chain was determined in a study of shared clonotypes between healthy human individuals. For the study at large: Donors, aged 18 to 49, were a couple of women and three men. Study-level findings and limits: Sampling was confined to blood; repertoires within tissues likely differ.

With respect to this clone: Its antigen remains unknown. The same CDR3 arises from other DNA sequences in this sample as well.

Donors were healthy HIV-negative adults without recently reported acute infections or vaccinations. CDR1 and CDR2 from the germline V gene are SGHAT and FQNNGV. There are 13 residues in the CDR3. V was cut by 1 base and J by 3 bases, with 3 bases left in between. Deep level was the assay's run setting. TCRdb's table, derived via immunoSEQ multiplex PCR, lists solely in-frame clones and lacks some. The table has about 2 million clones, 85% to 95% seen once. The sequence was collected from a man between 18 and 35 years old in good health. Sequencing was done on a sample of naive CD4+ T cells sorted from blood. Described subset: CD45RA+ positively selected. The rearrangement links TRBV11-2 to TRBJ1-4; no clear D. This CDR3 is CASSLGANEKLFF. In DNA form, the CDR3 reads TGTGCCAGCAGCTTAGGCGCTAATGAAAAACTGTTTTTT.